Listed here is a single T cell receptor beta chain. Its antigen is still unknown. A second roughly 7 to 11 cycle PCR used barcoded and J-beta primers. In TCRdb, the 5' RACE reads were re-called with MiXCR into one record per CDR3 protein. The table shows roughly 1,500,000 distinct CDR3 sequences, with around 39% occurring only once. The data originate from a study of blood T cells in healthy people across ages. Study-level findings and limits: TCR beta diversity, measured per million T cells, fell in a roughly linear way with age.

Sample donors were healthy Caucasian individuals that came from Russia, aged roughly 6 to 95. Investigators took approximately 9.4 milliliters of peripheral blood from every donor. The TCR comes from a woman between 18 and 29 years old in good health. Sequencing was done on a sample of blood.

The CDR3 region is CASSAPGLSYEQYF. Written as DNA, the CDR3 is TGTGCCAGCAGTGCTCCGGGACTATCCTACGAGCAGTACTTC. The chain is built from TRBV11-2 and TRBJ2-7, with 7 nucleotides matching TRBD2. CDR1 and CDR2 from the germline V gene are SGHAT and FQNNGV. The trim removed 6 bases at V and 1 base at J, leaving 6 bases unmatched. The CDR3 sequence is 14 residues long.